Sequencing of this TCR beta chain was carried out in a study of chemoradiotherapy in HPV16-positive cancers. Study observations and caveats: The functional HPV-specific definition rests on just a couple of HPV16-positive patients.

Repertoires were sampled repeatedly during chemoradiotherapy. About this clone: Antigen unknown.

Clones were read by immunoSEQ multiplex PCR, and TCRdb kept only the in-frame ones, dropping some. The table records about 22,000 clones, around 90% of them present only once. The CDR3 runs 15 residues. After removal of 0 bases from V and 4 bases from J, the junction contained 1 base not matched to a gene. The germline CDR1 and CDR2 sequences are SGHRS and YFSETQ. The input for sequencing was blood, taken from a patient who underwent chemoradiotherapy. The TCR sequence derives from a human donor with HPV-associated anogenital cancer. The chain links TRBV5-1 to TRBJ1-5; the match to TRBD1 covers 10 bases. CDR3 sequence reads: CASSLGQGANQPQHF. The DNA of the CDR3 is TGCGCCAGCAGCTTGGGACAGGGGGCTAATCAGCCCCAGCATTTT.